The 20 T cell receptor beta chains reported below all come from one sample, sequenced in a study of T cells in Graves' hyperthyroidism and ophthalmopathy (dated by TCRdb to the late 2010s). Library preparation was by multiplex PCR. TCRdb names Illumina HiSeq 2000 as the instrument used. The TCR beta CDR3 regions were amplified from the RNA transcripts. A first-round RT-PCR of the TCR CDR3 used the HTBI primer set with the Qiagen OneStep RT-PCR kit. Using fastp at Q25 and MiXCR, TCRdb reprocessed the public reads and kept productive beta chains. Each entry is one CDR3 protein sequence, shown with its most common DNA and genes. Counted in this sample were 500,000 to 800,000 distinct CDR3 sequences; around 13% of them appeared once. The ten largest clones add up to approximately 12% of the sample. The sample taken for sequencing was blood. Receptor source: a woman aged 50 to 60 with Graves' ophthalmopathy.

The sample holds many counts of this clonotype. The chain joins TRBV9 to TRBJ2-7, with TRBD2 matching over 11 bases. CDR1 is SGDLS and CDR2 is YYNGEE in the germline V gene. The CDR3 contains 15 residues. V was pared by 0 bases and J by 2 bases, with 1 base of the junction left unmatched. The CDR3 region has the DNA TGTGCCAGCAGCGTAGGACTAGCGGGACCCTACGAGCAGTACTTC. It specifies CASSVGLAGPYEQYF.

The chain recombines TRBV18 with TRBJ1-2; 7 positions agree with TRBD1. After removal of 5 bases from V and 4 bases from J, the junction contained 13 bases not matched to a gene. Germline CDR1 KGHSH, CDR2 LQKENI. This CDR3 comprises 16 residues. In DNA form, the CDR3 reads TGTGCCAGCTCAGGCTCCGGGACAGAATCTCTCTATGGCTACACCTTC. Its protein product is CASSGSGTESLYGYTF.

This clonotype was recorded at least ten times. The chain couples TRBV7-8 to TRBJ1-1; possible D gene TRBD1, 5 bases. Trimming took 1 base from V and 5 from J, leaving 11 bases between them. The CDR3 has 14 residues. Germline CDR1 reads SGHVS; CDR2 reads FQNEAQ. DNA of the CDR3: TGTGCCAGCAGCTTAGATCGGGGGTCTACTGAAGCTTTCTTT. Translating gives CASSLDRGSTEAFF.

The V gene is TRBV20-1, the J gene TRBJ1-1; 8 bases align to TRBD1. The germline V gene encodes CDR1 DFQATT and CDR2 SNEGSKA (reference sequence). Trimming at V came to 1 base and at J to 0 bases, leaving 4 bases not matched to a gene. The CDR3 spans 15 residues. The DNA for the CDR3 is TGCAGTGCTAGAGTGACAGGGGCAATGAACACTGAAGCTTTCTTT. Translated, it gives CSARVTGAMNTEAFF.

Only a few counts were recorded for this clonotype. The V and J genes are TRBV7-8 and TRBJ2-2; 9 bases are a match to TRBD1. The CDR3 is 16 amino acids. Germline CDR1 and CDR2: SGHVS and FQNEAQ. Germline trimming cut 5 bases from V and 1 base from J; bases unmatched to any gene: 5. CDR3 amino acids: CASSIGTGLNTGELFF. CDR3 DNA: TGTGCCAGCAGCATCGGGACAGGGTTGAACACCGGGGAGCTGTTTTTT.

This clonotype was counted at least ten times. V is TRBV12-3 or TRBV12-4 and J is TRBJ1-5; TRBD1 agrees at 9 bases. After removal of 4 bases from V and 2 bases from J, the junction contained 6 bases not matched to a gene. This CDR3 spans 16 amino acids. CDR3 region: CASSSDRGRGNQPQHF. CDR3 sequence (DNA): TGTGCCAGCAGTTCAGACAGGGGGAGAGGCAATCAGCCCCAGCATTTT.

This clonotype was recorded at least ten times. CDR3 protein: CSARDILAGQETQYF. Here the CDR3 DNA reads TGCAGTGCTAGAGATATACTAGCGGGACAAGAGACCCAGTACTTC. The rearrangement uses TRBV20-1 and TRBJ2-5, with 10 bases identical to TRBD2. From germline, CDR1 is DFQATT and CDR2 SNEGSKA (reference sequence). V lost 0 bases and J lost 2; bases outside the gene matches: 3. There are 15 residues in the CDR3.

This clonotype was detected many times. This chain uses TRBV12-5 with TRBJ2-1; 12 nucleotides match TRBD2. This CDR3 contains 15 residues. J gave up 4 bases and V 5 bases, and 3 bases lay outside the gene matches. Looked up from germline, CDR1 is LGHNT and CDR2 is FRNRAP. CDR3 bases: TGTGCTAGTGGTGAGCTAGCGGGAGGGTACAATGAGCAGTTCTTC. Translating it yields CASGELAGGYNEQFF. The variable domain in full, with the rest retrieved from reference TRBV12-5 and TRBJ2-1, is DARVTQTPRHKVTEMGQEVTMRCQPILGHNTVFWYRQTMMQGLELLAYFRNRAPLDDSGMPKDRFSAEMPDATLATLKIQPSEPRDSAVYFCASGELAGGYNEQFFGPGTRLTVL.

With regard to this clonotype: A clone one base away is much larger, so this may be a read error. The chain carries TRBV18 and TRBJ2-3; 10 bases are a match to TRBD1. Germline lookup yields CDR1 KGHSH and CDR2 LQKENI. The junction had 5 bases not matched to a gene; V was cut back by 3 bases and J by 5 bases. This CDR3 has 15 amino acids. CDR3 in amino acids: CASSPPTGGVDTQYF. The DNA for the CDR3 is TGTGCCAGCTCACCCCCGACAGGGGGCGTAGATACGCAGTATTTT.

In its sample, this clonotype was seen a few times. The chain is built from TRBV6-2 or TRBV6-3 and TRBJ2-2; 7 nucleotides agree with TRBD2. The CDR3 covers 15 residues. V shed 5 bases and J 2 bases; nucleotides not matched to a gene: 5. The germline CDR1 and CDR2 sequences are MNHEY and SVGEGT. The CDR3 region is CASSLLAPNTGELFF. The DNA for the CDR3 is TGTGCCAGCAGTCTACTAGCGCCCAACACCGGGGAGCTGTTTTTT.

This clonotype was recorded at least ten times. The chain joins TRBV20-1 to TRBJ2-5, with D hard to call. Looked up from germline, CDR1 is DFQATT and CDR2 is SNEGSKA (reference sequence). This CDR3 is 11 amino acids long. Trimming took off 3 bases at V and 3 bases at J, with 5 bases between the two ends. CDR3 in DNA: TGCAGTGCTAGGGTGGAAGAGACCCAGTACTTC. It specifies CSARVEETQYF.

This clonotype occurred many times. The V gene is TRBV12-3 or TRBV12-4, the J gene TRBJ2-7; no clear D. V lost 6 bases, J lost 3 bases, and 18 bases lay in between. The CDR3 has 15 amino acids. In DNA, the CDR3 is TGTGCCAGCAGCCACCAAGGTCAGAGCGACTACGAGCAGTACTTC. Protein: CASSHQGQSDYEQYF.

This clonotype was picked up many times. V usage is TRBV7-8 and J usage is TRBJ2-5, with D possibly being TRBD1 (5 bases). With 8 bases removed from V and 5 bases from J, the gap between germline ends came to 9 bases. In germline, CDR1 is SGHVS, CDR2 FQNEAQ. The CDR3 consists of 11 residues. CDR3 coding DNA: TGTGCCAGCCGATGGGGCGAGACCCAGTACTTC. As protein: CASRWGETQYF.

This clonotype occurred many times. The V call is TRBV12-3 or TRBV12-4, the J call TRBJ2-1, with TRBD2 identical over 9 bases. This CDR3 is built from 17 residues. V was pared by 3 bases and J by 2 bases, with 8 bases of the junction left unmatched. The CDR3 bases are TGTGCCAGCAGTTTTGTATTAGCGGGAGTCCCCTACAATGAGCAGTTCTTC. Translated, it gives CASSFVLAGVPYNEQFF.

This clonotype was seen repeatedly, ten times or more. The chain has TRBV6-1 and TRBJ2-7; 7 positions match TRBD2. Germline assignment: CDR1 MNHNS and CDR2 SASEGT. V shed 6 bases, J shed 7 bases, and the junction held 18 bases outside the gene matches. This CDR3 is built from 16 residues. CDR3 region: CASSHLGGTIVLEQYF. CDR3 nucleotides: TGTGCCAGCAGCCACCTTGGCGGGACTATAGTGTTGGAGCAGTACTTC.

This clonotype has a handful of counts. The rearrangement uses TRBV6-1 and TRBJ2-2; 7 bases match TRBD1. The length of the CDR3 is 18 residues. The germline CDR1 and CDR2 sequences are MNHNS and SASEGT. Germline trimming cut 5 bases from V and 2 bases from J; bases unmatched to any gene: 14. CDR3 bases: TGTGCCAGCAGTAAGCAATCCGGGACAGCGAGTAACACCGGGGAGCTGTTTTTT. As protein: CASSKQSGTASNTGELFF.

This clonotype was observed at least ten times. The J gene is TRBJ2-7, the V gene TRBV28; perhaps TRBD2 as D (5 bases). V gave up 5 bases and J gave up 0 bases, with 20 bases separating them. In germline, CDR1 is MDHEN, CDR2 SYDVKM. The CDR3 is 17 amino acids. The CDR3: CASSPPDYERYSYEQYF. For the CDR3, the DNA is TGTGCCAGCAGTCCTCCAGACTACGAGCGTTACTCCTACGAGCAGTACTTC.

This clonotype was recorded at least ten times. The chain couples TRBV18 to TRBJ1-1; 9 nucleotides agree with TRBD1. The CDR3 is 15 residues long. V dropped 3 bases and J dropped 6; count of bases not matched to a gene: 8. Germline V gene lookup returns CDR1 KGHSH and CDR2 LQKENI. CDR3 loop: CASSPSTGGIPEAFF. CDR3 bases: TGTGCCAGCTCACCGTCGACAGGGGGGATCCCTGAAGCTTTCTTT.

This clonotype was recorded a few times. The chain has TRBV7-9 and TRBJ1-6; 10 bases agree with TRBD1. CDR3 length: 16 residues. J gave up 4 bases and V 7 bases, and 7 bases lay outside the gene matches. Per germline, CDR1 SEHNR and CDR2 FQNEAQ (reference sequence). CDR3 sequence (DNA): TGTGCCAGCACCAGGGACAGGGGAGATTATAATTCACCCCTCCACTTT. Translation gives CASTRDRGDYNSPLHF.

The gene calls are TRBV6-2 or TRBV6-3 and TRBJ2-2; no clear D. This CDR3 is 15 amino acids long. V shed 0 bases and J shed 8 bases, with 13 bases lying between them. The germline gives CDR1 MNHEY, CDR2 SVGEGT. This CDR3 is CASSYSLQPLGELFF. The CDR3, as DNA: TGTGCCAGCAGTTACTCTTTACAGCCATTGGGGGAGCTGTTTTTT.